The entry below describes one T cell receptor beta chain. The antigen remains undetermined. Trimming removed 4 bases from V and 3 bases from J; junction bases left unmatched: 3. The length of the CDR3 is 14 residues. The V gene's germline CDR1 is SGHRS and CDR2 YFSETQ. Profiling relied on immunoSEQ multiplex PCR, and the TCRdb table lists in-frame clones only, not all of them. The sample contains some 150,000 clones, around four fifths of which appear only once. The time point denotes: baseline pretreatment blood. Treatment in this sample: 15 Gy SBRT to primary tumor, nephrectomy 4 weeks later. This sample stems from a study of radiation and T cells in renal cell carcinoma. Overall study results and limits: No pretreatment tumor biopsies were available for baseline clonotypes. From baseline, blood top tumor clonotypes peaked at 2 weeks post-radiation.

This receptor was taken from a woman aged 50 to 60 with renal cell carcinoma. V and J are TRBV5-1 and TRBJ1-2, with 10 bases aligning to TRBD1. The sequenced sample was blood, obtained from a patient whose treatment included radiotherapy and nephrectomy. CDR3 sequence (DNA): TGCGCCAGCAGCAGACAGGGGGCGGACTATGGCTACACCTTC. It translates to CASSRQGADYGYTF.